This TCR beta chain came from a study of blood T cell repertoires in COVID-19. V lost 5 bases, J lost 0 bases, and 12 bases lay in between. CDR1 and CDR2 (germline): SGHRS, YFSETQ. CDR3 length equals 15 residues. The method was immunoSEQ multiplex PCR; TCRdb's version includes in-frame clones alone and lacks a portion of them. The repertoire holds 230,000 or so clones, with approximately 89% as singletons. The rearrangement uses TRBV5-1 and TRBJ2-1; weak D call: TRBD1 (5 bases). Sequencing input: peripheral blood. This clonotype originated in a middle-aged woman who had recovered from COVID-19. In DNA, the CDR3 is TGCGCCAGCAGAGGGGTCCCGAGCTCCTACAATGAGCAGTTCTTC. This translates into CASRGVPSSYNEQFF.